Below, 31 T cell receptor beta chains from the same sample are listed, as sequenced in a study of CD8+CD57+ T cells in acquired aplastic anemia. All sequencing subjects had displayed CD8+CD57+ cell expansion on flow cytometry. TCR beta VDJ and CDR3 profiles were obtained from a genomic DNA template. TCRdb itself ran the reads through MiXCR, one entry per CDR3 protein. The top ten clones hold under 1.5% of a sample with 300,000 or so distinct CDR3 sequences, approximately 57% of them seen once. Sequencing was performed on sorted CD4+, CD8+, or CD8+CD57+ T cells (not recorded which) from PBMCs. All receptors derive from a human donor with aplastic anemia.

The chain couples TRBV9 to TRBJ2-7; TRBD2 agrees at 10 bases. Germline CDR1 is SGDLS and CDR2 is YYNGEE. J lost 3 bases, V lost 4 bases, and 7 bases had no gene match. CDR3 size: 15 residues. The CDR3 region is CASSLGAGGIYEQYF. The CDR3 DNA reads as TGTGCCAGCAGCCTCGGAGCGGGGGGGATCTACGAGCAGTACTTC.

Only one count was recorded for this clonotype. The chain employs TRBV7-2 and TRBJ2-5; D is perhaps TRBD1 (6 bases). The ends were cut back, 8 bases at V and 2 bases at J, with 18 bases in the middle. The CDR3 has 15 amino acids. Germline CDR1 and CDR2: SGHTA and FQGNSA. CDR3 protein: CASVKAAGVQETQYF. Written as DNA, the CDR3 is TGTGCCAGCGTAAAGGCGGCAGGGGTACAAGAGACCCAGTACTTC.

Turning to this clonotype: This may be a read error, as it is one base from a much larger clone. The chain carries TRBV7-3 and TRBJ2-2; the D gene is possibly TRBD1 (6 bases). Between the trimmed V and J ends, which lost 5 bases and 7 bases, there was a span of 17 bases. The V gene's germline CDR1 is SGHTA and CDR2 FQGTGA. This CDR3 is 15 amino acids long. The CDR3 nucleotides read TGTGCCAGCAGCCTCCGTGCAGGGGCGGGCGGGGAGCTGTTTTTT. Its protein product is CASSLRAGAGGELFF. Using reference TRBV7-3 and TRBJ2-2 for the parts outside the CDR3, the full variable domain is GAGVSQTPSNKVTEKGKYVELRCDPISGHTALYWYRQSLGQGPEFLIYFQGTGAADDSGLPNDRFFAVRPEGSVSTLKIQRTERGDSAVYLCASSLRAGAGGELFFGEGSRLTVL.

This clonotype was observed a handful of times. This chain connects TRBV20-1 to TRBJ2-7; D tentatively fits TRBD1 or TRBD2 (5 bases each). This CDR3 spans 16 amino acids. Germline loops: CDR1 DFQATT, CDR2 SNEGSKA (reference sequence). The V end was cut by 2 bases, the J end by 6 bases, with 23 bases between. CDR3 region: CSARPTGATGYFEQYF. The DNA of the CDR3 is TGCAGTGCTAGACCCACCGGGGCGACGGGGTATTTCGAGCAGTACTTC.

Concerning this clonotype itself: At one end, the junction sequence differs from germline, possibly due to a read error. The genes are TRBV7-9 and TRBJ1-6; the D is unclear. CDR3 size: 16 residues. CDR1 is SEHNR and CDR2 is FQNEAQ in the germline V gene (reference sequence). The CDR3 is CASSSDVRSFNSPLHF. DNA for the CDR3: TGTGCCAGCAGCTCAGATGTCAGGTCCTTTAATTCACCCCTCCACTTT.

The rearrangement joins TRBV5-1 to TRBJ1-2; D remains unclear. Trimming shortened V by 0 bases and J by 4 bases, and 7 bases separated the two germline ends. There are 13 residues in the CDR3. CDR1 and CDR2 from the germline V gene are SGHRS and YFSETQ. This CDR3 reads CASSLGDGYGYTF. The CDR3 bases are TGCGCCAGCAGCTTGGGAGATGGCTATGGCTACACCTTC.

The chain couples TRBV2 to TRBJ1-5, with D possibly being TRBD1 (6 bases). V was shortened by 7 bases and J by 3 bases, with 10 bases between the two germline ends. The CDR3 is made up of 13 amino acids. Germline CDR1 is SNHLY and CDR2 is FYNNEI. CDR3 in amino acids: CASNGQFNQPQHF. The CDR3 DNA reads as TGTGCCAGCAATGGACAGTTCAATCAGCCCCAGCATTTT.

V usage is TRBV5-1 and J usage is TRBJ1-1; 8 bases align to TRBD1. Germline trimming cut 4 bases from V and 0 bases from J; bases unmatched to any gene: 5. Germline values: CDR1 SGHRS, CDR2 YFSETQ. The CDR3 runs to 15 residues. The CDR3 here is CASSTRQGMNTEAFF. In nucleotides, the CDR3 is TGCGCCAGCAGCACCCGACAGGGGATGAACACTGAAGCTTTCTTT.

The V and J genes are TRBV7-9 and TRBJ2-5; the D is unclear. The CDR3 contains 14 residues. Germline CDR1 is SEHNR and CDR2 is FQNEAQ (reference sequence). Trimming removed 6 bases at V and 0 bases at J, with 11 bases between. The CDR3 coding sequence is TGTGCCAGCAGTCCCCTTCCTGACCAAGAGACCCAGTACTTC. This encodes CASSPLPDQETQYF.

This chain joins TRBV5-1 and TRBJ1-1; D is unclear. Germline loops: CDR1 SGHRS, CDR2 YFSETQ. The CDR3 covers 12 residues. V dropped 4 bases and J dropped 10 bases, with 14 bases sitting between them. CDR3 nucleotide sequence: TGCGCCAGCAGCGTTGACGGTCAATCAGCTTTCTTT. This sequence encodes CASSVDGQSAFF. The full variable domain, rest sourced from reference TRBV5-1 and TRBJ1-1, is KAGVTQTPRYLIKTRGQQVTLSCSPISGHRSVSWYQQTPGQGLQFLFEYFSETQRNKGNFPGRFSGRQFSNSRSEMNVSTLELGDSALYLCASSVDGQSAFFGQGTRLTVV.

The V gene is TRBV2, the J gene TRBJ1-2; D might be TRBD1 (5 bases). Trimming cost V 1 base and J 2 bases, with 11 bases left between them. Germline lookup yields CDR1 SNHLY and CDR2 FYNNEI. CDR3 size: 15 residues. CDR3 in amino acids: CASSEGLGVNYGYTF. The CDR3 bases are TGTGCCAGCAGTGAAGGGCTGGGGGTGAACTATGGCTACACCTTC.

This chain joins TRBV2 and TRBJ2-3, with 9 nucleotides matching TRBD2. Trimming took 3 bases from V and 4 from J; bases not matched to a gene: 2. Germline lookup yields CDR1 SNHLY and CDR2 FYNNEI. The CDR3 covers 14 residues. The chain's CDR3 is CASSEVAGADTQYF. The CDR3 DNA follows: TGTGCCAGCAGTGAGGTAGCGGGAGCAGATACGCAGTATTTT.

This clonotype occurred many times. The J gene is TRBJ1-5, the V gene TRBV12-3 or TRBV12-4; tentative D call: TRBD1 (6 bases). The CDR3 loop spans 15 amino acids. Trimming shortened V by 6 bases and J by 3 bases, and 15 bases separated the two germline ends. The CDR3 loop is CASSRYTGINQPQHF. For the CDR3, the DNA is TGTGCCAGCAGCCGTTATACAGGGATCAATCAGCCCCAGCATTTT.

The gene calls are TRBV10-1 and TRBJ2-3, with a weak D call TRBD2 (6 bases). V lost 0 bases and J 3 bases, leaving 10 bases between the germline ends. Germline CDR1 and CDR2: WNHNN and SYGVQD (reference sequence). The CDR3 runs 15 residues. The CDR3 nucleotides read TGCGCCAGCAGTGAGTCTAGCGGAAAAACAGATACGCAGTATTTT. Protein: CASSESSGKTDTQYF.

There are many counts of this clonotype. CDR3 nucleotide sequence: TGTGCCAGCAGCTTAGGGGCTCCTAGCTCCTACGAGCAGTACTTC. This translates into CASSLGAPSSYEQYF. The chain links TRBV11-3 to TRBJ2-7, with D unclear. CDR1 is SGHNT and CDR2 is YENEEA in the germline V gene. V was shortened by 1 base and J by 0 bases, with 10 bases between the two germline ends. CDR3 length equals 15 residues.

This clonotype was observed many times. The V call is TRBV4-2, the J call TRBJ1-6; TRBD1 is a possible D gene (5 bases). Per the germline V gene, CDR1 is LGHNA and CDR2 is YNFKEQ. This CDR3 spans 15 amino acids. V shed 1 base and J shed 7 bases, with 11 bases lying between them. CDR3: CASSQAQGYNSPLHF. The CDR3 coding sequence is TGTGCCAGCAGCCAAGCTCAGGGATACAATTCACCCCTCCACTTT.

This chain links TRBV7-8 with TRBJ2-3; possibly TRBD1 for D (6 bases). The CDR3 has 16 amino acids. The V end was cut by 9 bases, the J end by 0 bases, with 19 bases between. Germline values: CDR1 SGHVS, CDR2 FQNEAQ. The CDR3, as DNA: TGTGCCAGTACTCCCCGGGACACATCTAGCACAGATACGCAGTATTTT. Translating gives CASTPRDTSSTDTQYF. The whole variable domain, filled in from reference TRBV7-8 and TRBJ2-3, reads GAGVSQSPRYKVAKRGQDVALRCDPISGHVSLFWYQQALGQGPEFLTYFQNEAQLDKSGLPSDRFFAERPEGSVSTLKIQRTQQEDSAVYLCASTPRDTSSTDTQYFGPGTRLTVL.

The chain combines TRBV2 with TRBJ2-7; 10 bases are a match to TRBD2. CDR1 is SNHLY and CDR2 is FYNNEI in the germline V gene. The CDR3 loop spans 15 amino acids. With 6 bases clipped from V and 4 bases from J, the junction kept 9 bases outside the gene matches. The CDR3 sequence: CASSLTLAGDYEQYF. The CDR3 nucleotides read TGTGCCAGCAGCCTGACCCTAGCGGGAGATTACGAGCAGTACTTC.

The CDR3 nucleotides are TGTGCCAGCAGCTCATCGGGACAGGGAGGAAACACCATATATTTT. This gives the protein CASSSSGQGGNTIYF. The gene calls are TRBV9 and TRBJ1-3, with 9 bases fitting TRBD1. Trimming cost V 4 bases and J 4 bases; bases outside gene matches: 6. The germline CDR1 and CDR2 sequences are SGDLS and YYNGEE. The CDR3 loop spans 15 amino acids. Filled out from reference TRBV9 and TRBJ1-3, the complete variable domain reads DSGVTQTPKHLITATGQRVTLRCSPRSGDLSVYWYQQSLDQGLQFLIQYYNGEERAKGNILERFSAQQFPDLHSELNLSSLELGDSALYFCASSSSGQGGNTIYFGEGSWLTVV.

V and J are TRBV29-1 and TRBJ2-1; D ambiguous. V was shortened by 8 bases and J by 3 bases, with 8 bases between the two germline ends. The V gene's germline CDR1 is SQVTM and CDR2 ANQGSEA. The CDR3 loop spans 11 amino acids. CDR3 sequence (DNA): TGCAGCTTCACTCGCTACAATGAGCAGTTCTTC. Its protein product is CSFTRYNEQFF.

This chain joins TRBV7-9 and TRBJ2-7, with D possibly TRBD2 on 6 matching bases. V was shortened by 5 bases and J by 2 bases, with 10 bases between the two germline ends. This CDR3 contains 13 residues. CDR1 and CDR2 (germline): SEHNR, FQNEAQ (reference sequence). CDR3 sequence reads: CASSPDYTYEQYF. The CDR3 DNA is TGTGCCAGCAGCCCGGACTACACCTACGAGCAGTACTTC.

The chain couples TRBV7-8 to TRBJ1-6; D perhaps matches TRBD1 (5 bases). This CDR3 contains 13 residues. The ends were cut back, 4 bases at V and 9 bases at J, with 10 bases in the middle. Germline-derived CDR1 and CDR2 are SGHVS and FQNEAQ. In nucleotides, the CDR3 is TGTGCCAGCAGCTCTCCAGGGACTTCACCCCTCCACTTT. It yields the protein CASSSPGTSPLHF.

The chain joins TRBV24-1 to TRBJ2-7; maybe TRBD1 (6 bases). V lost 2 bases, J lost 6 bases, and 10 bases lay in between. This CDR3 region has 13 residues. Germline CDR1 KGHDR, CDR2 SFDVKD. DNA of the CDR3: TGTGCCACCAGTGATTCCCTAGGGGGCGAGCAGTACTTC. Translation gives CATSDSLGGEQYF.

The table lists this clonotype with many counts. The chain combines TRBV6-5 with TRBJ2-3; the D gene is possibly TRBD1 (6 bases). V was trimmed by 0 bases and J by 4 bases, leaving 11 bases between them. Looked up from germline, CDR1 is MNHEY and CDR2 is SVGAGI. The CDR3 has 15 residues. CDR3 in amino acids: CASSYSYRAADTQYF. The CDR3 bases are TGTGCCAGCAGTTACTCTTACAGGGCGGCAGATACGCAGTATTTT.

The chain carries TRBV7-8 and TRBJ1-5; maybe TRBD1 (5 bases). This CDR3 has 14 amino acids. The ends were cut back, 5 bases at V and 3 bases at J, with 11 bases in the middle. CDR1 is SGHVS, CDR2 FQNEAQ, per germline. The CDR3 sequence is CASSLRGINQPQHF. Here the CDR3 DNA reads TGTGCCAGCAGCCTGAGGGGTATCAATCAGCCCCAGCATTTT.

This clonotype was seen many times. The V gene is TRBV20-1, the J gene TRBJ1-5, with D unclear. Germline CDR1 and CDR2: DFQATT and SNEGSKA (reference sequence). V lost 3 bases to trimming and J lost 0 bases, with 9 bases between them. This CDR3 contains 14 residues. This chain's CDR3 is CSASGSYSNQPQHF. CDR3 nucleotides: TGCAGTGCTAGCGGCAGTTATAGCAATCAGCCCCAGCATTTT.

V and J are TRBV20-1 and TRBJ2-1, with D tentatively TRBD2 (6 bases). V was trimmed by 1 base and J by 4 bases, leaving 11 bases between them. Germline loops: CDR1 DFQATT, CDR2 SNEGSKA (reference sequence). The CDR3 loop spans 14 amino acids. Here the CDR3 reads CSARGVSGYNEQFF. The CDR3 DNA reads TGCAGTGCTAGAGGGGTTAGCGGATACAATGAGCAGTTCTTC.

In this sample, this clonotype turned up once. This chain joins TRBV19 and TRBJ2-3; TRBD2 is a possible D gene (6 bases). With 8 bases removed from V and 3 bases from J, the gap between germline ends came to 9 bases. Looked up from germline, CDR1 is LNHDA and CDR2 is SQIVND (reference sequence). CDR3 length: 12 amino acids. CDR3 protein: CASLGGTDTQYF. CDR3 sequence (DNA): TGTGCCAGTCTGGGGGGAACAGATACGCAGTATTTT. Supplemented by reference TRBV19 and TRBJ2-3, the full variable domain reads DGGITQSPKYLFRKEGQNVTLSCEQNLNHDAMYWYRQDPGQGLRLIYYSQIVNDFQKGDIAEGYSVSREKKESFPLTVTSAQKNPTAFYLCASLGGTDTQYFGPGTRLTVL.

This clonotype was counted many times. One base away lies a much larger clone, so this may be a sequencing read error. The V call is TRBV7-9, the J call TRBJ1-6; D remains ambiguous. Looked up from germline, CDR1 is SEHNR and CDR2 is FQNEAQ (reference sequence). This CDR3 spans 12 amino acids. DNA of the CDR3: TGTGCCAGCGGCTTAAATAATTCACCCCTCCACTTT. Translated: CASGLNNSPLHF.

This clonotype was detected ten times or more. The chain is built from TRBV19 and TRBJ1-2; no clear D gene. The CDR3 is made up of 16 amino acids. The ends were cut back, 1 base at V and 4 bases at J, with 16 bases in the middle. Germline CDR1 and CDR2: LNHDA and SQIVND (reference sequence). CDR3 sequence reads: CASSIAGMTSLYGYTF. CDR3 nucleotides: TGTGCCAGTAGTATAGCGGGGATGACTTCGCTCTATGGCTACACCTTC.

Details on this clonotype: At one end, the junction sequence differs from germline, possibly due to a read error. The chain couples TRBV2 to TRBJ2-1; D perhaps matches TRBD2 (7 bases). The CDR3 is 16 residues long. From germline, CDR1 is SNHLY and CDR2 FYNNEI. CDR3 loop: CASGEDAGAGYSEQFF. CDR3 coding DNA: TGTGCCAGCGGTGAAGATGCGGGGGCGGGATACAGTGAGCAGTTCTTC.